This T cell receptor beta chain came from a study of blood T cell repertoires in COVID-19. The CDR3 sequence is 13 residues long. Trimming cost V 8 bases and J 7 bases, with 15 bases left between them. Profiling relied on immunoSEQ multiplex PCR, and the TCRdb table lists in-frame clones only, not all of them. Of about 200,000 clones listed, 65% to 90% are singletons. Sequencing input: PBMCs or T cells enriched from blood (not recorded which). The receptor was isolated from a middle-aged woman with acute COVID-19. The chain joins TRBV12-3 or TRBV12-4 to TRBJ1-5; a weak D match, TRBD1 (6 bases). CDR3 amino acids: CASSLDSLQPQHF. The CDR3 coding sequence is TGTGCCAGCTCTCTGGACAGCTTACAGCCCCAGCATTTT.